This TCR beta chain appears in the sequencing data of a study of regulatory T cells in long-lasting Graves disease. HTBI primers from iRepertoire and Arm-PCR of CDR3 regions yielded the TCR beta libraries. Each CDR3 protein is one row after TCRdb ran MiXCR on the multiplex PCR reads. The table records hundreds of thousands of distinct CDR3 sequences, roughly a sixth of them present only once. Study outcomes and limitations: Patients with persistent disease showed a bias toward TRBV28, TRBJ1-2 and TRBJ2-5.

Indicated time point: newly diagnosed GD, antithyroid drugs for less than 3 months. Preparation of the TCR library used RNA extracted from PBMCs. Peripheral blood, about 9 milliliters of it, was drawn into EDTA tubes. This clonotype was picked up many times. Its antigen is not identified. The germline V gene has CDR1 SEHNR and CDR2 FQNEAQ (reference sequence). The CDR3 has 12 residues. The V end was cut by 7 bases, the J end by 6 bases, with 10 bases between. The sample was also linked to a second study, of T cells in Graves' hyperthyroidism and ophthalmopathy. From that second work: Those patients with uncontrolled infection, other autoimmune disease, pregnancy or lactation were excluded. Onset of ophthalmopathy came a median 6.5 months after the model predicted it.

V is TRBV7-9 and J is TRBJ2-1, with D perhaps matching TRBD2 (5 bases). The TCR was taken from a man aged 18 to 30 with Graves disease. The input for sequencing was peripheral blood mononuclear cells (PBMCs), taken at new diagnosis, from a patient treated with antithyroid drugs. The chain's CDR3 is CASNPRGNEQFF. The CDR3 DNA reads TGTGCCAGCAACCCCCGGGGCAATGAGCAGTTCTTC.